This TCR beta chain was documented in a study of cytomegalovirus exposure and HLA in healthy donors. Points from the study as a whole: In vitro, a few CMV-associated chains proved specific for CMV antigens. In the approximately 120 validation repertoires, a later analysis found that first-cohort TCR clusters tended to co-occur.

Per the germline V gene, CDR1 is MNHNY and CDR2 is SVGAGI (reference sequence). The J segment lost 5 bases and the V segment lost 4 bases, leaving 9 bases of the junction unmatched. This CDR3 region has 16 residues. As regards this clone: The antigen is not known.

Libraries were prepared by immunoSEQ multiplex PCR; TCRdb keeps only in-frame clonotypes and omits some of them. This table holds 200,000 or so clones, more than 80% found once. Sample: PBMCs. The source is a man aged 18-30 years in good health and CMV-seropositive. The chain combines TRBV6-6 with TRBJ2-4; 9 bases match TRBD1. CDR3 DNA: TGTGCCAGCAGTTCACTAGGGACAGGGAAACAAAACATTCAGTACTTC. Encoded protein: CASSSLGTGKQNIQYF.